These 3 T cell receptor beta chains originate from one sample sequenced in a study of CD8 T cells in Susac syndrome. With random hexamers, roughly 0.45 to 1 ug RNA was reverse transcribed. One entry per CDR3 protein results from TCRdb running MiXCR on the immunoSEQ multiplex PCR reads. The top ten clones hold 0.15% to 0.2% of a sample with under 200,000 distinct CDR3 sequences, approximately 95% of them seen once. The sample taken for sequencing was CD8+ T cells from PBMCs. These receptors were collected from a human donor with multiple sclerosis.

The chain is built from TRBV29-1 and TRBJ1-1, with a possible D match to TRBD1 (5 bases). Germline values: CDR1 SQVTM, CDR2 ANQGSEA. The CDR3 contains 14 residues. V was trimmed by 1 base and J by 4 bases, leaving 13 bases between them. The CDR3 loop reads CSVEGGRLSTEAFF. CDR3 DNA: TGCAGCGTTGAAGGGGGCAGGCTGAGCACTGAAGCTTTCTTT.

The genes are TRBV27 and TRBJ1-2; D is unresolved. V was clipped by 5 bases and J by 4 bases, with 11 bases between them. The CDR3 has 13 amino acids. The V gene's germline CDR1 is MNHEY and CDR2 SMNVEV (reference sequence). Written as DNA, the CDR3 is TGTGCCAGCAGTCTCTCGGGCCTCTATGGCTACACCTTC. Protein sequence: CASSLSGLYGYTF.

The rearrangement uses TRBV12-5 and TRBJ1-1; D perhaps matches TRBD1 (6 bases). Trimming removed 7 bases from V and 6 bases from J, with 24 bases in between. In germline, CDR1 is LGHNT, CDR2 FRNRAP. The CDR3 extends over 16 amino acids. CDR3 residues: CASDPGVSTATSEAFF. For the CDR3, the DNA is TGTGCTAGTGACCCAGGGGTTTCGACGGCCACTTCTGAAGCTTTCTTT.